Reported below is one TCR beta chain. The antigen is not known. The source of the sample is a study of blood T cells in healthy people across ages. The CDR3 spans 13 residues. The V gene lost 0 bases and the J gene lost 3 bases, with 8 bases spanning the gap. In germline, CDR1 is GTSNPN, CDR2 SVGIG (reference sequence). General study results and limits: Age advanced and TCR beta diversity per million T cells fell, roughly linearly. Because sorting was not performed, PBMCs prevented conclusive naive versus antigen-experienced comparison. It was the long-lived donors that had more naive CD4+ cells and higher diversity than aged donors.

Next came a second PCR, run for about 6 to 12 cycles, which used a sample-barcoded 5' primer along with a J-beta primer mix. The authors tagged each cDNA molecule using a template-switch adaptor with 12 random nucleotides. TCRdb independently ran MiXCR on the 5' RACE reads; one entry per CDR3 protein. The table records approximately 770,000 distinct CDR3 sequences, nearly 60% of them present only once. The TCR comes from a man younger than 45 in good health. V is TRBV30 and J is TRBJ1-1; D may be TRBD1 (5 bases). Sequencing was performed on blood. In nucleotides, the CDR3 is TGTGCCTGGAGTGTAGGGGTGTACACTGAAGCTTTCTTT. The encoded protein is CAWSVGVYTEAFF.